This passage covers 13 T cell receptor beta chains from one sample sequenced in a study of blood T cell repertoires in COVID-19. The method was immunoSEQ multiplex PCR; TCRdb's version includes in-frame clones alone and lacks a portion of them. The table has 220,000 or so clones, roughly 80% seen once; the top ten hold 1.3%. Sequenced input: PBMCs or T cells enriched from blood (not recorded which). These TCRs come from a woman aged 40-49 years with acute COVID-19.

The V call is TRBV4-1, the J call TRBJ1-5; 7 bases match TRBD1. This CDR3 is built from 13 residues. From germline, CDR1 is MGHRA and CDR2 YSYEKL. The V and J ends lost 0 bases and 7 bases, in that order; junction bases with no gene match: 0. The CDR3 nucleotides are TGCGCCAGCAGCCAAGACAGGGGGCAGCCCCAGCATTTT. This gives the protein CASSQDRGQPQHF.

The rearrangement joins TRBV3-1 (or the pseudogene TRBV3-2) to TRBJ2-2; no reliable D call. The CDR3 is 14 residues long. CDR1 is LGHDT and CDR2 is YNNKEL in the germline V gene (reference sequence). V lost 3 bases to trimming and J lost 5 bases, with 10 bases between them. The CDR3 protein is CASSHSPLTGELFF. The DNA of the CDR3 is TGTGCCAGCAGCCATTCCCCGTTGACCGGGGAGCTGTTTTTT.

V and J are TRBV29-1 and TRBJ2-3; 9 nucleotides line up with TRBD2. The CDR3 runs 15 residues. In germline, CDR1 is SQVTM, CDR2 ANQGSEA. Trimming took 4 bases from V and 3 from J; bases not matched to a gene: 8. The CDR3 here is CSVGGASGATDTQYF. The CDR3 DNA sequence: TGCAGCGTTGGCGGGGCTAGCGGGGCTACAGATACGCAGTATTTT.

This clone has a handful of counts. J is TRBJ1-1 and V is TRBV2; D is ambiguous. Germline lookup yields CDR1 SNHLY and CDR2 FYNNEI. The CDR3 length is 14 residues. The V end lost 4 bases, the J end lost 1 base, and 10 bases lay between the germline ends. DNA for the CDR3: TGTGCCAGCAGTGGGCTCTTAACGAACACTGAAGCTTTCTTT. Translation gives CASSGLLTNTEAFF.

This clone occurred a few times. The CDR3 here is CASTVKGGQGSSTQYF. The CDR3 DNA reads TGTGCCAGCACCGTCAAGGGTGGGCAGGGCTCTTCGACCCAGTACTTC. The chain links TRBV6-4 to TRBJ2-5, with a weak D call TRBD1 (5 bases). This CDR3 is built from 16 residues. The V and J ends lost 7 bases and 7 bases respectively, with 25 bases between them. Germline CDR1 reads MRHNA; CDR2 reads SNTAGT.

This clone was observed a single time. V and J are TRBV10-1 and TRBJ1-5; the D is unclear. The germline CDR1 and CDR2 sequences are WNHNN and SYGVQD (reference sequence). Trimming took off 6 bases at V and 3 bases at J, with 21 bases between the two ends. This CDR3 has 17 residues. The CDR3 is CASSREPNALLNQPQHF. The CDR3 DNA follows: TGCGCCAGCAGCCGAGAACCTAATGCCCTCCTCAATCAGCCCCAGCATTTT.

The chain couples TRBV6-1 to TRBJ1-2; D call uncertain. The germline V and J ends were trimmed by 2 bases and 7 bases, with 8 bases remaining between them. The CDR3 runs 12 residues. Germline CDR1 is MNHNS and CDR2 is SASEGT. The CDR3 reads CASSERSLGYTF. The CDR3 nucleotides read TGTGCCAGCAGTGAACGGTCCCTTGGCTACACCTTC.

V usage is TRBV7-9 and J usage is TRBJ1-1; D remains unclear. There are 15 residues in the CDR3. V gave up 1 base and J gave up 3 bases, with 12 bases separating them. CDR1 is SEHNR and CDR2 is FQNEAQ in the germline V gene (reference sequence). DNA for the CDR3: TGTGCCAGCAGCTTAGGCAGGACCGGGGACACTGAAGCTTTCTTT. Residues: CASSLGRTGDTEAFF.

This chain connects TRBV7-6 to TRBJ1-6, with 7 bases aligning to TRBD1. The CDR3 contains 15 residues. In germline, CDR1 is SGHVS, CDR2 FNYEAQ. The trim removed 4 bases at V and 6 bases at J, leaving 6 bases unmatched. CDR3 protein: CASSSDDRVNSPLHF. CDR3 nucleotides: TGTGCCAGCAGCTCAGACGACAGGGTTAATTCACCCCTCCACTTT.

This rearrangement joins TRBV4-1 to TRBJ2-3, with 13 bases aligning to TRBD2. V gave up 4 bases and J gave up 5 bases; unmatched junction bases: 3. The CDR3 has 15 amino acids. Germline CDR1 MGHRA, CDR2 YSYEKL. CDR3 in amino acids: CASSPRTSGRDTQYF. DNA for the CDR3: TGCGCCAGCAGCCCCAGGACTAGCGGGAGAGATACGCAGTATTTT.

The CDR3 is CASSPTGRSYTEAFF. The DNA of the CDR3 is TGTGCCAGCAGTCCGACAGGGCGGTCGTACACTGAAGCTTTCTTT. V and J are TRBV11-2 and TRBJ1-1; 7 bases are shared with TRBD1. This CDR3 is built from 15 residues. J was trimmed by 3 bases and V by 6 bases; bases with no gene match: 10. CDR1 is SGHAT, CDR2 FQNNGV, per germline. The complete variable domain, with remaining parts taken from reference TRBV11-2 and TRBJ1-1, reads EAGVAQSPRYKIIEKRQSVAFWCNPISGHATLYWYQQILGQGPKLLIQFQNNGVVDDSQLPKDRFSAERLKGVDSTLKIQPAKLEDSAVYLCASSPTGRSYTEAFFGQGTRLTVV.

The chain recombines TRBV7-2 with TRBJ2-7, with a weak D call TRBD2 (5 bases). The CDR3 covers 16 residues. V was shortened by 5 bases and J by 0 bases, with 17 bases between the two germline ends. From germline, CDR1 is SGHTA and CDR2 FQGNSA. The CDR3 reads CASSPRRVGSSYEQYF. The CDR3 nucleotides read TGTGCCAGCAGCCCCAGGCGGGTTGGTTCCTCCTACGAGCAGTACTTC.

The gene calls are TRBV29-1 and TRBJ1-1; a weak D match, TRBD1 (6 bases). Trimming took off 1 base at V and 4 bases at J, with 10 bases between the two ends. In germline, CDR1 is SQVTM, CDR2 ANQGSEA. This CDR3 comprises 13 residues. CDR3 region: CSVEGGGRTEAFF. CDR3 DNA sequence: TGCAGCGTTGAAGGGGGGGGGCGCACTGAAGCTTTCTTT.